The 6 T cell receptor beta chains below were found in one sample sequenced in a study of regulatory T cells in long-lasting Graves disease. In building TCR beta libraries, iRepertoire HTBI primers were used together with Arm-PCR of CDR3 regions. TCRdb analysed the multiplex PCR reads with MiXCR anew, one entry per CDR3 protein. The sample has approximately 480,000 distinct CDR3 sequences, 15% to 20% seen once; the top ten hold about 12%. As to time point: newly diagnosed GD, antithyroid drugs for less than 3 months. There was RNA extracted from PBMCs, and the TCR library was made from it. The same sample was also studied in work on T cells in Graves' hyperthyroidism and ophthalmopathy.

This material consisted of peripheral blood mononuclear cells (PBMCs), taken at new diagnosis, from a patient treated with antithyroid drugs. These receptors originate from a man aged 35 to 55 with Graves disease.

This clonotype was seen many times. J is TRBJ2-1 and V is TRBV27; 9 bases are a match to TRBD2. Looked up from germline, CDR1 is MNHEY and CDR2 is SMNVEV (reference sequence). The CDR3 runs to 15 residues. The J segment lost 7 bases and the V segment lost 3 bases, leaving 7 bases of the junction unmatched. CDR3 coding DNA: TGTGCCAGCAGTTTGGGACAGCGGGAGGATAATGAGCAGTTCTTC. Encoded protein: CASSLGQREDNEQFF.

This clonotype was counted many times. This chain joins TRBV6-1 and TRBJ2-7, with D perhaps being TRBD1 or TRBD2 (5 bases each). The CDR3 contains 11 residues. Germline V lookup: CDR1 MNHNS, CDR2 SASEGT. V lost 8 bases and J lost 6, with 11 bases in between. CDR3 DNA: TGTGCCAGCCCCTTGAGGGGCGAGCAGTACTTC. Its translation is CASPLRGEQYF.

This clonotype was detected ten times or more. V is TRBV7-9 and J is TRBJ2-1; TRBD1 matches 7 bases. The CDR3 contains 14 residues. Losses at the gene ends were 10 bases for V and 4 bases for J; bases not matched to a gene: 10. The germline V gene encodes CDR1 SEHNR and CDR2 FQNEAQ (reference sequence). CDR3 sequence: CAITGTVRYNEQFF. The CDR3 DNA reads TGTGCCATCACCGGGACAGTGAGATACAATGAGCAGTTCTTC.

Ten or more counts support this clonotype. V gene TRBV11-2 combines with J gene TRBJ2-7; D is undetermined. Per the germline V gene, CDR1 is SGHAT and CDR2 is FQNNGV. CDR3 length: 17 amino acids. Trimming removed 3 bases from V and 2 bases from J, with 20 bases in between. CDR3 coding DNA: TGTGCCAGCAGCTTGTCAGGCGATCGGAGAACAACCTACGAGCAGTACTTC. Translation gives CASSLSGDRRTTYEQYF.

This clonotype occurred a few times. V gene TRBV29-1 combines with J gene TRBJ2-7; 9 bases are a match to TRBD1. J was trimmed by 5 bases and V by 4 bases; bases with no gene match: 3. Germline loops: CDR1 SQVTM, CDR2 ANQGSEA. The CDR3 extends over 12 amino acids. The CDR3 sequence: CSVGTGGHEQYF. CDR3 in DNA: TGCAGCGTTGGAACAGGGGGCCACGAGCAGTACTTC.

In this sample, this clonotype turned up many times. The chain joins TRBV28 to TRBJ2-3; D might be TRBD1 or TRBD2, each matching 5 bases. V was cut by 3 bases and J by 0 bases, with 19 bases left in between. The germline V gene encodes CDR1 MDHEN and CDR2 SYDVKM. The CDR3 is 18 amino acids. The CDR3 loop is CASSFLRGALPSTDTQYF. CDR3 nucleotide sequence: TGTGCCAGCAGTTTCCTGCGAGGGGCCCTACCAAGCACAGATACGCAGTATTTT. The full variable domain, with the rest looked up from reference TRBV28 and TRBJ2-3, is DVKVTQSSRYLVKRTGEKVFLECVQDMDHENMFWYRQDPGLGLRLIYFSYDVKMKEKGDIPEGYSVSREKKERFSLILESASTNQTSMYLCASSFLRGALPSTDTQYFGPGTRLTVL.